What follows describes a single T cell receptor (beta chain). The table lists this clone with a few counts. The specificity of this receptor is unknown. Base-call qualities are not available, and no considerably larger clone is one nucleotide away. The CDR3 measures 14 amino acids from cysteine to phenylalanine. CDR3 DNA only is kept here, 42 bases in frame from base 1. From a lookup of the germline V gene (reference sequence), CDR1 and CDR2 are LNHDA and SQIVND. The V end loses 5 bases and the J end loses 5 bases, and a stretch of 15 bases separates them. The trial excluded patients who had a history of autoimmune disease or who were on systemic immunosuppression. Peripheral blood for TCR sequencing was drawn from every dose cohort at baseline, at cycle 4 day 1 and at cycle 7 day 1. Samples were obtained from an open-label, multicenter, first-in-human phase I dose-escalation trial of ivuxolimab. Adults with locally advanced or metastatic head and neck squamous cell, hepatocellular, melanoma or renal cell carcinoma were enrolled in the trial. Before TCR sequencing, CD4+ T cells and CD8+ T cells were sorted from peripheral blood as separate populations.

Genomic DNA was extracted from sorted cells for sequencing of the TCRbeta CDR3 region. The immunoSEQ Assay was used to sequence the TCRbeta CDR3 regions. Held by TCRdb, this immuneACCESS table contains in-frame sequences only and omits some clones. Under half of the omission traces to an unresolved V gene where checked; the cause of the rest is unknown. The sample records 78,000 or so clones, about 92% of which are singletons. The ten largest clones add up to 10% of the sample. The sample comes from a study of OX40 agonist ivuxolimab in advanced cancers. Broadly, across the study: Ivuxolimab was an agonistic, fully human IgG2 monoclonal antibody directed against OX40 (CD134), a costimulatory receptor. Three dose-escalation patients achieved partial responses, one with hepatocellular carcinoma and two with cutaneous melanoma. In the dose-escalation cohort, 70% to 90% of patients were male, and the mean age was around 60 years with a range of 23 to 79. The paper describes the monotherapy dose-escalation part (N ≈ 52 patients) of the phase I trial of ivuxolimab. Peripheral TCRbeta sequencing was intended to test whether TCR sequence diversity was altered and clonal T-cell expansion was caused by ivuxolimab. Intravenous ivuxolimab was administered to patients every 2 weeks at six dose levels: 0.01, 0.1, 0.3, 1.5, 3 and 10 mg/kg. Of the roughly 50 dose-escalation patients, hepatocellular carcinoma was present in approximately 20, melanoma in around 15, renal cell carcinoma in 9 and head and neck cancer in 9. Patients were allowed to have had prior anti-PD-1, anti-PD-L1 or anti-CTLA-4 therapy, and 40% to 45% of the dose-escalation patients had been treated with checkpoint inhibitors. The research as a whole found: In partial responders in the 0.1-3.0 mg/kg groups, normalized peripheral clonal expansion was found to be among the lowest, especially among CD8+ T cells. On average, CD8+ T cells showed more expanded clones than CD4+ T cells after ivuxolimab. Which antigens the clonally expanded peripheral T cells were specific for was not determined. Clonal expansion of both CD4+ and CD8+ blood T cells was observed from baseline to week 6 at doses 0.1 to 3.0 mg/kg. Low levels of normalized T-cell clonal expansion were also seen in some patients who did not respond.

Recombination connected TRBV19 to TRBJ1-1; tentative D gene TRBD1, with 5 bases matching. The TCR originated in an adult with an advanced solid tumor such as melanoma, head and neck, liver or kidney cancer. Sequencing was performed on CD4+ or CD8+ T cells sorted from blood, taken in a trial of the OX40 agonist ivuxolimab. The nucleotide sequence is given as TGTGCCAGTAGTCCCCAGACAGTGGGTACTGAAGCTTTCTTT. It is translated as CASSPQTVGTEAFF.